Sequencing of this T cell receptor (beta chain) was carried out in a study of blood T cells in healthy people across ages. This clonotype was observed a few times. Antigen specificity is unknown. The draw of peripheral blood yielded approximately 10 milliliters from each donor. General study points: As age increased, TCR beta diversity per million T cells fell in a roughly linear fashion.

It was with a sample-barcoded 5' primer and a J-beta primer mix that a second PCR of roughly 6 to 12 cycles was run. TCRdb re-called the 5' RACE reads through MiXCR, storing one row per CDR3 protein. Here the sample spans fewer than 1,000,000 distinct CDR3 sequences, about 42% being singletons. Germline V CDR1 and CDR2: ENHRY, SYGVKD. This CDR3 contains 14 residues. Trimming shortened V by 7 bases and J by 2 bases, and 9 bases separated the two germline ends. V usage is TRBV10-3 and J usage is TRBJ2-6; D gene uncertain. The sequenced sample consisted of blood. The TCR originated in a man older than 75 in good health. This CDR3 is CAIMLSPGANVLTF. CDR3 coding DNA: TGTGCCATCATGCTGAGTCCTGGGGCCAACGTCCTGACTTTC.